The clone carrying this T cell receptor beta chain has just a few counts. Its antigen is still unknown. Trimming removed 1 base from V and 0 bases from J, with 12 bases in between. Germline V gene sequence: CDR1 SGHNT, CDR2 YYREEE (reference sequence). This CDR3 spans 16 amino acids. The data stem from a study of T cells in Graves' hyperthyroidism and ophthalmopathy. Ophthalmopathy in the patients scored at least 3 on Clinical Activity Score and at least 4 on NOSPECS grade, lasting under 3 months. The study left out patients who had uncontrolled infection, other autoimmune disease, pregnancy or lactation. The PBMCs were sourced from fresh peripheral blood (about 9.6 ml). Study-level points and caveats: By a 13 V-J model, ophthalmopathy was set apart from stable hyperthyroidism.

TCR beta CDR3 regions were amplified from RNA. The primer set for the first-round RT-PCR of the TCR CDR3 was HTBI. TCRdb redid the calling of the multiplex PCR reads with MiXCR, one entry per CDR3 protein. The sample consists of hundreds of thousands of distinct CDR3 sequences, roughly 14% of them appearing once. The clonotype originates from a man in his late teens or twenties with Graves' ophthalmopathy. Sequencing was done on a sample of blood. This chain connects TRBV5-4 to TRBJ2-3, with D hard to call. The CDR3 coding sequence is TGTGCCAGCAGCTTGCTGGCGTATTCTAGCACAGATACGCAGTATTTT. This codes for CASSLLAYSSTDTQYF.